Listed here is a single T cell receptor beta chain. Its antigen is undetermined. This entry is derived from a study of T-cell memory formation after mild COVID-19. It was 5'RACE with constant-segment primers that produced the TCR alpha and TCR beta cDNA libraries, which carried sample barcodes and UMIs. MiXCR, run by TCRdb on the 5' RACE reads, gives a single entry per CDR3 protein. The sample contains roughly 190,000 distinct CDR3 sequences, around 19% of which appear only once. The study, taken as a whole, reports: Clones shrinking between day 15 and 85 showed a balanced CD4/CD8 split, and those that grew later tilted toward CD4+.

This CDR3 contains 13 residues. Germline-derived CDR1 and CDR2 are SGHVS and FQNEAQ. V lost 5 bases, J lost 2 bases, and 10 bases lay in between. Specimen: PBMCs or a T cell subset sorted from them (not recorded which). The clonotype was recovered from an adult woman who had mild COVID-19 (a few samples of this study predate the infection). Cell type and time point are not known. The chain recombines TRBV7-8 with TRBJ2-7; D is possibly TRBD1 (5 bases). The CDR3 spells CASSLGVTYEQYF. The CDR3 DNA sequence: TGTGCCAGCAGCCTAGGGGTTACCTACGAGCAGTACTTC.